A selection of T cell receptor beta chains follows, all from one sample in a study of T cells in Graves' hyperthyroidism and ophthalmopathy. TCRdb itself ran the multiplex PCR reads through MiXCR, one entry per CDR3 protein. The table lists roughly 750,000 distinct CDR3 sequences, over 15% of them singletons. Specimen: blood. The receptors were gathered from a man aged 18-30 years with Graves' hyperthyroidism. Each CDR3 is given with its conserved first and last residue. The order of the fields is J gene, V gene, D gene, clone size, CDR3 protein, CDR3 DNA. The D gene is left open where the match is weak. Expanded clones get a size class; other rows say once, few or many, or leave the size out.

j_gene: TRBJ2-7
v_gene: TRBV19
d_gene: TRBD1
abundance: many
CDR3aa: CASSPPGQGGSYEQYF
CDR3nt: TGTGCCAGTAGTCCCCCGGGACAGGGGGGCTCCTACGAGCAGTACTTC

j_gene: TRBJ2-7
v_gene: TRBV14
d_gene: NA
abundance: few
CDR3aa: CASSQASDEQYF
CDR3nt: TGTGCCAGCAGCCAAGCATCAGACGAGCAGTACTTC

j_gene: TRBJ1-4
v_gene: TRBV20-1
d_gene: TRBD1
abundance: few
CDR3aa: CSARPPRTGGEKLFF
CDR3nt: TGCAGTGCTAGACCACCGCGAACAGGGGGTGAAAAACTGTTTTTT

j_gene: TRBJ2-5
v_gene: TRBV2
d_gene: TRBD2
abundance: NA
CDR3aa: CASRRRTSGSETQYF
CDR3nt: TGTGCCAGCAGGAGACGGACTAGCGGGAGTGAGACCCAGTACTTC

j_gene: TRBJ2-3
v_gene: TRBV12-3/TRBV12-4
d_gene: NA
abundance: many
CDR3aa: CASSSTGASGGLTDTQYF
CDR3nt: TGTGCCAGCAGTTCCACGGGGGCTAGCGGAGGACTCACAGATACGCAGTATTTT

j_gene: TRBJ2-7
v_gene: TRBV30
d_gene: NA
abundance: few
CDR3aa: CACSRGSSYEQYF
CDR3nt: TGTGCCTGTTCAAGGGGCAGCTCCTACGAGCAGTACTTC

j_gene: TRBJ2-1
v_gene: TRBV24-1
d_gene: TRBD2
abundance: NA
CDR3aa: CATGTSGGANEQFF
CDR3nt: TGTGCCACCGGGACTAGCGGTGGGGCCAATGAGCAGTTCTTC

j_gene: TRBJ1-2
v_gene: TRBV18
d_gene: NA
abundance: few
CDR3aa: CASSPPGDGYTF
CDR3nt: TGTGCCAGCTCACCACCGGGGGATGGCTACACCTTC

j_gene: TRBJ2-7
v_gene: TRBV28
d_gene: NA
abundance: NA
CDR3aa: CASRTQGSGSYEQYF
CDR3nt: TGTGCCAGCAGGACTCAGGGGTCCGGGTCCTACGAGCAGTACTTC

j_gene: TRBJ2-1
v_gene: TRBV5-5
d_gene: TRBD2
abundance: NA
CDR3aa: CASRASGDSYNEQFF
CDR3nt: TGTGCCAGCAGGGCTAGCGGTGACTCCTACAATGAGCAGTTCTTC

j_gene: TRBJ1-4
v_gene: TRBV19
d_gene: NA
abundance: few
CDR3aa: CASADQLILNEKLFF
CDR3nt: TGTGCCAGCGCTGACCAGCTCATCTTAAATGAAAAACTGTTTTTT

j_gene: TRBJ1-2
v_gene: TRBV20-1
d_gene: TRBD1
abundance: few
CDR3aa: CSARRGLYGYTF
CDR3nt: TGCAGTGCTCGCAGGGGGCTCTATGGCTACACCTTC

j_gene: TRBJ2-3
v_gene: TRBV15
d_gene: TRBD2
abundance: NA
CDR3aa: CTTSRGSGRSDTQYF
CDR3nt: TGTACCACCAGCAGGGGAAGCGGGAGAAGCGATACGCAGTATTTT

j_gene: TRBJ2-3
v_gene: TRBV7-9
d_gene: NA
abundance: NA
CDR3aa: CASTKISRAGTDTQYF
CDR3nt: TGTGCCAGCACCAAGATTTCGCGTGCCGGCACAGATACGCAGTATTTT

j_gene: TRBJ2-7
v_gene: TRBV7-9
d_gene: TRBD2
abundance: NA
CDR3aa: CASSTGTRPSEQYF
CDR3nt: TGTGCCAGCAGCACAGGGACTAGGCCCAGCGAGCAGTACTTC

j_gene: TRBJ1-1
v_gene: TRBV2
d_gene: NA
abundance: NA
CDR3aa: CASGIGGTEAFF
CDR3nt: TGTGCCAGCGGCATAGGTGGCACTGAAGCTTTCTTT

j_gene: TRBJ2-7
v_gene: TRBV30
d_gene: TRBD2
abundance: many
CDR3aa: CAWRPGLAGVPYEQYF
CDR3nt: TGTGCCTGGCGGCCGGGACTAGCGGGAGTCCCCTACGAGCAGTACTTC

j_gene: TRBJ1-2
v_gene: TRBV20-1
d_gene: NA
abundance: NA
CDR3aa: CSARGWEGYGYTF
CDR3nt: TGCAGTGCTAGAGGTTGGGAGGGTTACGGCTACACCTTC